This entry features one TCR beta chain sequence. The protocol was immunoSEQ multiplex PCR, while the TCRdb copy is restricted to in-frame clones and leaves out a portion. The sample contains around 80,000 clones, about 90% of which appear only once. This specimen comes from a study of T cell changes during pregnancy in multiple sclerosis. CDR1 SGHTA and CDR2 FQGTGA come from the germline V gene. This CDR3 has 15 residues. V dropped 3 bases and J dropped 2; count of bases not matched to a gene: 1. Sequencing used peripheral blood, obtained before pregnancy. The rearrangement links TRBV7-3 to TRBJ2-1, with TRBD1 identical over 10 bases. The receptor was derived from a female donor with multiple sclerosis, enrolled in a pregnancy study. CDR3 nucleotides: TGTGCCAGCAGCTTGGGACAGGGGCCCTACAATGAGCAGTTCTTC. This translates into CASSLGQGPYNEQFF.